This T cell receptor beta chain was sequenced during a study of breast tumors, draining lymph nodes, adjacent tissues. The CDR3 extends over 14 amino acids. V dropped 5 bases and J dropped 7 bases, with 13 bases sitting between them. The germline V gene has CDR1 KGHDR and CDR2 SFDVKD. There are many counts of this clonotype. Its antigen is currently unknown. Breast cancer patients provided tissue from their axillary draining lymph nodes. General observations from the study: Tumor repertoires ranked between lymph nodes and nontumor tissue in diversity, with V and J gene preferences. Data fit most tumor T cells coming from lymph node, expanding in tumor. Tumor and nontumor repertoires were significantly more similar in luminal-like than in basal-like breast cancer. The lymph node origin of tumor T cells was framed as consistent with a hypothesis, not demonstrated.

TCRdb re-called the multiplex PCR reads through MiXCR, storing one row per CDR3 protein. The sample carries about 140,000 distinct CDR3 sequences, about 22% recorded once. This clonotype was sampled from a female donor with breast cancer. Some clones in this sample may be carry-over from other donors' samples. The V call is TRBV24-1, the J call TRBJ2-2; D gene uncertain. What was sequenced was axillary lymph node tissue. CDR3: CATSAQPNVGELFF. The CDR3 DNA reads as TGTGCCACCAGTGCCCAACCTAACGTCGGGGAGCTGTTTTTT.